Following are 10 T cell receptor beta chains from one sample sequenced in a study of blood T cell repertoires in COVID-19 (dated by TCRdb to the early 2020s). Library generation was performed with the immunoSEQ multiplex PCR assay. Not all clones reach the TCRdb copy of this immuneACCESS table, which keeps in-frame sequences only. Checked studies attribute under half of the gap to unresolved V genes and leave the rest unexplained. The sample data list tens of thousands of clones, and approximately 90% of these were observed just once. The ten biggest clones cover under 2.5% of the sample. The sample comprised peripheral blood. The receptor source for this set is a human donor with active COVID-19. The donor label of this sample is uncertain.

This chain joins TRBV4-3 and TRBJ2-2, with 7 positions matching TRBD2. Germline CDR1 and CDR2: LGHNA and YSLEER. The CDR3 spans 19 residues. The ends lost 0 bases at V and 2 bases at J; junction bases unmatched: 12. CDR3 coding DNA: TGCGCCAGCAGCCAAGATCCAGGGCTAGCGGCGATCAACACCGGGGAGCTGTTTTTT. It encodes CASSQDPGLAAINTGELFF.

V usage is TRBV5-1 and J usage is TRBJ1-5, with 10 positions matching TRBD1. The V segment lost 5 bases and the J segment 4 bases; nucleotides outside the gene matches: 6. CDR3 size: 15 residues. From germline, CDR1 is SGHRS and CDR2 YFSETQ. The CDR3 sequence is CASRPDRGPNQPQHF. The CDR3 DNA sequence: TGCGCCAGCAGGCCTGACAGGGGGCCGAATCAGCCCCAGCATTTT.

The rearrangement links TRBV5-1 to TRBJ1-6; unclear D gene. The V end lost 5 bases, the J end lost 9 bases, and 12 bases lay between the germline ends. The CDR3 loop spans 13 amino acids. Germline CDR1 is SGHRS and CDR2 is YFSETQ. The CDR3 sequence is CASRPSWSSPLHF. In DNA form, the CDR3 reads TGCGCCAGCAGGCCTAGTTGGAGTTCACCCCTCCACTTT.

The gene calls are TRBV7-9 and TRBJ1-5; 7 nucleotides match TRBD1. Germline-derived CDR1 and CDR2 are SEHNR and FQNEAQ (reference sequence). The ends lost 5 bases at V and 3 bases at J; junction bases unmatched: 7. The CDR3 sequence is 15 residues long. CDR3 DNA sequence: TGTGCCAGCAGCCCAGGGGACAGCCTCAATCAGCCCCAGCATTTT. Its protein product is CASSPGDSLNQPQHF.

DNA of the CDR3: TGTGCCAGCAGTTACCCCCCGTGGAGGGACGCCTACGAGCAGTACTTC. This translates into CASSYPPWRDAYEQYF. The chain recombines TRBV6-2 or TRBV6-3 with TRBJ2-7, with a tentative D call TRBD2 (6 bases). Trimming pared 2 bases from V and 2 bases from J, leaving 16 bases between. The CDR3 covers 16 residues. The germline V gene has CDR1 MNHEY and CDR2 SVGEGT.

The chain recombines TRBV18 with TRBJ2-1; 10 bases fit TRBD1. Germline CDR1 is KGHSH and CDR2 is LQKENI. The CDR3 length is 16 residues. Trimming removed 6 bases from V and 6 bases from J; junction bases left unmatched: 11. DNA of the CDR3: TGTGCCAGCTCTCCCCAGGGACAGGGGCGCCCCAATGAGCAGTTCTTC. Its protein product is CASSPQGQGRPNEQFF.

This clone was seen once. This chain uses TRBV11-2 with TRBJ2-5; D unclear. The germline CDR1 and CDR2 sequences are SGHAT and FQNNGV. The CDR3 length is 12 residues. The ends were cut back, 5 bases at V and 0 bases at J, with 4 bases in the middle. The CDR3 here is CASSPNQETQYF. CDR3 DNA sequence: TGTGCCAGCAGCCCAAACCAAGAGACCCAGTACTTC.

V usage is TRBV4-1 and J usage is TRBJ2-1; 10 bases line up with TRBD1. Germline lookup yields CDR1 MGHRA and CDR2 YSYEKL. CDR3 size: 14 residues. V was pared by 1 base and J by 10 bases, with 4 bases of the junction left unmatched. The CDR3 nucleotides are TGCGCCAGCAGCCAAGGGACAGGGGGTTGGGAGCAGTTCTTC. Residues: CASSQGTGGWEQFF.

V is TRBV3-1 (or the pseudogene TRBV3-2) and J is TRBJ2-3; 12 bases map to TRBD2. Germline V CDR1 and CDR2: LGHDT, YNNKEL (reference sequence). The CDR3 runs 17 residues. Trimming removed 4 bases from V and 2 bases from J; junction bases left unmatched: 7. CDR3 sequence (DNA): TGTGCCAGCAGCCCGATAACTAGCGGGGGGACCACAGATACGCAGTATTTT. Its translation is CASSPITSGGTTDTQYF.

The chain employs TRBV9 and TRBJ1-2, with TRBD1 as a possible D gene (5 bases). The CDR3 totals 13 residues. The V gene lost 0 bases and the J gene lost 8 bases, with 11 bases spanning the gap. Germline V gene data show CDR1 as SGDLS and CDR2 as YYNGEE. The CDR3 DNA reads TGTGCCAGCAGCGTAGACATAGGGGTCGGCTACACCTTC. Protein sequence: CASSVDIGVGYTF.